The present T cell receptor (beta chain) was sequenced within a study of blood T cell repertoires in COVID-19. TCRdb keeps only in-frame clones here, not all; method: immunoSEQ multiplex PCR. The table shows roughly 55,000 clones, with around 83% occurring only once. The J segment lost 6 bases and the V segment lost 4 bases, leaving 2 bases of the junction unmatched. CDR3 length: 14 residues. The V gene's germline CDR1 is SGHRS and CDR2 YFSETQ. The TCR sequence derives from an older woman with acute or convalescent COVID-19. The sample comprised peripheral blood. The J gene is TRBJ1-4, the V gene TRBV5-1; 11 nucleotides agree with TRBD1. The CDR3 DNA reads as TGCGCCAGCAGCAGGGGACAGGGGGATGAAAAACTGTTTTTT. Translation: CASSRGQGDEKLFF.